These 11 T cell receptor beta chains were all obtained from the same sample, sequenced in a study of long-term antiretroviral therapy in people with HIV. At survey level, the immunoSEQ assay was run in its v3.0 version. Some clones are missing from TCRdb's copy, which holds only in-frame ones; the method was immunoSEQ multiplex PCR. Among about 33,000 clones, roughly 80% were seen once, and the ten largest hold 7% to 7.5%. The sample was unsorted PBMCs, taken 2 years after starting antiretroviral therapy. These receptors came from a woman between 50 and 59 years old with HIV.

This rearrangement joins TRBV5-1 to TRBJ2-2; TRBD2 agrees at 8 bases. CDR1 is SGHRS, CDR2 YFSETQ, per germline. CDR3 length equals 15 residues. V dropped 5 bases and J dropped 2; count of bases not matched to a gene: 5. The CDR3 sequence: CASRQGLANTGELFF. The CDR3 DNA reads as TGCGCCAGCAGACAAGGACTAGCCAACACCGGGGAGCTGTTTTTT.

The V and J genes are TRBV2 and TRBJ2-4; 9 nucleotides align to TRBD1. CDR3 size: 15 residues. Trimming cost V 3 bases and J 9 bases; bases outside gene matches: 9. From germline, CDR1 is SNHLY and CDR2 FYNNEI. CDR3 DNA sequence: TGTGCCAGCAGTGACTCCCCGGGACAGGGCGTCATTCAGTACTTC. It translates to CASSDSPGQGVIQYF. Supplemented by reference TRBV2 and TRBJ2-4, the full variable domain reads EPEVTQTPSHQVTQMGQEVILRCVPISNHLYFYWYRQILGQKVEFLVSFYNNEISEKSEIFDDQFSVERPDGSNFTLKIRSTKLEDSAMYFCASSDSPGQGVIQYFGAGTRLSVL.

The V call is TRBV6-5, the J call TRBJ1-1; 7 bases are a match to TRBD1. Looked up from germline, CDR1 is MNHEY and CDR2 is SVGAGI. The length of the CDR3 is 15 residues. Germline trimming cut 2 bases from V and 0 bases from J; bases unmatched to any gene: 3. The CDR3 here is CASSYVGTVNTEAFF. In DNA, the CDR3 is TGTGCCAGCAGTTACGTCGGGACAGTGAACACTGAAGCTTTCTTT.

CDR3 sequence (DNA): TGTGCCTGGGGACGGGGCCGAGAGACCCAGTACTTC. The encoded protein is CAWGRGRETQYF. The J gene is TRBJ2-5, the V gene TRBV30; D could derive from TRBD1 or TRBD2 (5 bases each). The CDR3 is made up of 12 amino acids. CDR1 is GTSNPN and CDR2 is SVGIG in the germline V gene (reference sequence). With 5 bases removed from V and 4 bases from J, the gap between germline ends came to 11 bases.

V and J are TRBV7-2 and TRBJ2-3; perhaps TRBD1 as D (6 bases). Trimming took 1 base from V and 6 from J, leaving 14 bases between them. This CDR3 has 15 residues. Germline-derived CDR1 and CDR2 are SGHTA and FQGNSA. The CDR3 loop is CASSLGGQGWDTQYF. The CDR3 DNA reads as TGTGCCAGCAGCTTAGGGGGTCAGGGGTGGGATACGCAGTATTTT.

This rearrangement joins TRBV7-6 to TRBJ2-1, with a weak D call TRBD2 (6 bases). There are 16 residues in the CDR3. V gave up 1 base and J gave up 0 bases, with 10 bases separating them. Germline values: CDR1 SGHVS, CDR2 FNYEAQ. CDR3 nucleotide sequence: TGTGCCAGCAGCTTAGTGGCGGGAAGCTCCTACAATGAGCAGTTCTTC. Residues: CASSLVAGSSYNEQFF.

The chain carries TRBV5-6 and TRBJ1-3; D remains unclear. From germline, CDR1 is SGHDT and CDR2 YYEEEE. This CDR3 has 14 residues. Deletions cut 1 base from V and 0 bases from J, with 5 bases between. The CDR3 bases are TGTGCCAGCAGCTTGAGGGTCTCTGGAAACACCATATATTTT. This encodes CASSLRVSGNTIYF.

This chain uses TRBV28 with TRBJ2-1; 7 nucleotides match TRBD2. The CDR3 is 15 amino acids. The J segment lost 4 bases and the V segment lost 2 bases, leaving 5 bases of the junction unmatched. Germline V gene sequence: CDR1 MDHEN, CDR2 SYDVKM. The CDR3 nucleotides read TGTGCCAGCAGTTTACCCCCAGCGGGGTACAATGAGCAGTTCTTC. Its protein product is CASSLPPAGYNEQFF. Looking up the rest from reference TRBV28 and TRBJ2-1 gives the full variable domain: DVKVTQSSRYLVKRTGEKVFLECVQDMDHENMFWYRQDPGLGLRLIYFSYDVKMKEKGDIPEGYSVSREKKERFSLILESASTNQTSMYLCASSLPPAGYNEQFFGPGTRLTVL.

The genes are TRBV7-8 and TRBJ2-7; no clear D. CDR3 length: 16 residues. Per germline, CDR1 SGHVS and CDR2 FQNEAQ. Deletions cut 0 bases from V and 5 bases from J, with 17 bases between. The CDR3: CASSLAEGKSSDEQYF. The DNA of the CDR3 is TGTGCCAGCAGCTTAGCGGAAGGGAAATCGTCCGACGAGCAGTACTTC. The entire variable domain, with the rest obtained from reference TRBV7-8 and TRBJ2-7, is as follows: GAGVSQSPRYKVAKRGQDVALRCDPISGHVSLFWYQQALGQGPEFLTYFQNEAQLDKSGLPSDRFFAERPEGSVSTLKIQRTQQEDSAVYLCASSLAEGKSSDEQYFGPGTRLTVT.

The rearrangement joins TRBV19 to TRBJ2-7; 12 positions match TRBD2. This CDR3 is 18 amino acids long. With V trimmed by 8 bases and J by 2 bases, 16 bases remained unmatched. Looked up from germline, CDR1 is LNHDA and CDR2 is SQIVND (reference sequence). CDR3 coding DNA: TGTGCCAGTTCCCCCGGACAGGCCCTAGCGGGGGGGCCCTACGAGCAGTACTTC. Its protein product is CASSPGQALAGGPYEQYF.

The genes are TRBV6-6 and TRBJ2-1, with TRBD2 as a possible D gene (5 bases). This CDR3 region has 15 residues. Germline V gene data show CDR1 as MNHNY and CDR2 as SVGAGI (reference sequence). Trimming left V 6 bases short and J 2 bases short, with 14 bases between. The CDR3 nucleotides are TGTGCCAGCAGCCCTACCGACGGGACCTACAATGAGCAGTTCTTC. It specifies CASSPTDGTYNEQFF.